This paragraph covers one TCR beta chain sequence. Its antigen is undetermined. The PCR contained 60 Vbeta and 13 Jbeta primers. Measured with immunoSEQ multiplex PCR; TCRdb has only the in-frame clones, and not every one. The sample has about 200,000 clones, 60% to 85% seen once. At sampling all donors were nominally healthy, likely with unrecorded immune exposures. Trimming took 7 bases from V and 11 from J; bases not matched to a gene: 17. From germline, CDR1 is MNHNS and CDR2 SASEGT. The CDR3 consists of 15 residues. This specimen comes from a study of cytomegalovirus exposure and HLA in healthy donors. Points from the study as a whole: A previous analysis found most TCR beta V segments productive roughly 87% or roughly 30% of the time.

This TCR was recovered from a man between 35 and 55 years old in good health and CMV-seronegative. Source material: PBMCs. J is TRBJ1-2 and V is TRBV6-1; 9 bases match TRBD1. The CDR3 loop reads CASTLRDRDGRGYTF. CDR3 sequence (DNA): TGTGCCAGCACCCTCCGGGACAGGGACGGCCGAGGGTACACCTTC.